Presented here are 16 T cell receptor beta chains from one specimen sequenced in a study of chemoradiotherapy in HPV16-positive cancers. Sequencing used immunoSEQ multiplex PCR; TCRdb keeps in-frame clones, though not all of them. The sample yields about 68,000 clones, roughly 86% seen once. The sample in question was blood, obtained from a patient who underwent chemoradiotherapy. The receptors were sampled from a human donor with HPV-associated anogenital cancer.

The chain combines TRBV28 with TRBJ2-1; D gene uncertain. The V gene's germline CDR1 is MDHEN and CDR2 SYDVKM. Trimming took off 5 bases at V and 6 bases at J, with 23 bases between the two ends. The length of the CDR3 is 17 residues. The CDR3 is CASSPPLEWVWTNEQFF. CDR3 coding DNA: TGTGCCAGCAGTCCACCCCTGGAATGGGTATGGACCAATGAGCAGTTCTTC.

The genes are TRBV6-1 and TRBJ2-3; tentative D call: TRBD1 (5 bases). The CDR3 loop spans 16 amino acids. V was cut by 4 bases and J by 5 bases, with 19 bases left in between. Germline-derived CDR1 and CDR2 are MNHNS and SASEGT. The CDR3 is CASSARKGQVGDTQYF. The CDR3 nucleotides are TGTGCCAGCAGTGCTCGGAAGGGGCAGGTTGGAGATACGCAGTATTTT.

The rearrangement uses TRBV5-1 and TRBJ2-7; TRBD2 aligns across 8 bases. The CDR3 is made up of 17 amino acids. Germline V gene lookup returns CDR1 SGHRS and CDR2 YFSETQ. Losses at the gene ends were 9 bases for V and 3 bases for J; bases not matched to a gene: 20. CDR3 amino acids: CATSKTGLAGGDYEQYF. CDR3 DNA: TGCGCCACCTCGAAAACGGGGCTAGCGGGTGGCGACTACGAGCAGTACTTC.

This clone appeared a single time. V is TRBV2 and J is TRBJ1-3; D remains ambiguous. Germline CDR1 SNHLY, CDR2 FYNNEI. V was trimmed by 7 bases and J by 0 bases, leaving 13 bases between them. The CDR3 extends over 15 amino acids. CDR3 sequence: CASNDGLGSGNTIYF. The CDR3 bases are TGTGCCAGCAATGATGGCCTTGGCTCTGGAAACACCATATATTTT.

The genes are TRBV13 and TRBJ2-7, with D perhaps matching TRBD2 (6 bases). Per the germline V gene, CDR1 is PRHDT and CDR2 is FYEKMQ (reference sequence). The V end lost 5 bases, the J end lost 2 bases, and 16 bases lay between the germline ends. The CDR3 sequence is 15 residues long. CDR3 in DNA: TGTGCCAGCAGCGGAGGCGGGGATTTGGCCTACGAGCAGTACTTC. This codes for CASSGGGDLAYEQYF.

The chain links TRBV27 to TRBJ2-7; D uncertain. Germline V gives CDR1 MNHEY, CDR2 SMNVEV (reference sequence). V was clipped by 1 base and J by 5 bases, with 6 bases between them. This CDR3 comprises 12 residues. CDR3 nucleotide sequence: TGTGCCAGCAGTTTATTAGGGAACGAGCAGTACTTC. Amino acids: CASSLLGNEQYF.

The chain is built from TRBV7-2 and TRBJ1-6; D uncertain. The V gene's germline CDR1 is SGHTA and CDR2 FQGNSA. This CDR3 contains 17 residues. V gave up 1 base and J gave up 0 bases, with 10 bases separating them. The CDR3 reads CASSLGLGSSYNSPLHF. DNA for the CDR3: TGTGCCAGCAGCTTAGGTCTGGGTAGCTCCTATAATTCACCCCTCCACTTT.

A remark on this clone: This sample also contains other DNA sequences that code for the same CDR3. This chain uses TRBV5-4 with TRBJ2-7; 8 positions agree with TRBD1. The CDR3 is 13 residues long. Unmatched junction bases numbered 1, after V lost 2 bases and J lost 3 bases. CDR1 and CDR2 (germline): SGHNT, YYREEE (reference sequence). In DNA form, the CDR3 reads TGTGCCAGCAGCTTAACAGGGGGCTACGAGCAGTACTTC. This gives the protein CASSLTGGYEQYF. Together with reference TRBV5-4 and TRBJ2-7, the CDR3 gives the full variable domain: ETGVTQSPTHLIKTRGQQVTLRCSSQSGHNTVSWYQQALGQGPQFIFQYYREEENGRGNFPPRFSGLQFPNYSSELNVNALELDDSALYLCASSLTGGYEQYFGPGTRLTVT.

This clone turned up a few times. This sequence joins TRBV11-2 and TRBJ2-1; 12 nucleotides match TRBD2. Trimming removed 1 base from V and 15 bases from J; junction bases left unmatched: 4. The length of the CDR3 is 13 residues. The V gene's germline CDR1 is SGHAT and CDR2 FQNNGV. The CDR3: CASSLGLAGVPFF. CDR3 DNA sequence: TGTGCCAGCAGCTTAGGACTAGCGGGAGTACCGTTCTTC.

The chain links TRBV4-1 to TRBJ2-3; D is unclear. The V gene's germline CDR1 is MGHRA and CDR2 YSYEKL. This CDR3 contains 13 residues. V lost 4 bases and J 7 bases, leaving 12 bases between the germline ends. CDR3 sequence reads: CASSRIVPNTQYF. The CDR3 DNA reads as TGCGCCAGCAGCCGAATCGTTCCTAATACGCAGTATTTT.

The gene calls are TRBV28 and TRBJ2-5; D is unresolved. From germline, CDR1 is MDHEN and CDR2 SYDVKM. CDR3 size: 11 residues. Trimming removed 2 bases from V and 10 bases from J, with 8 bases in between. The CDR3 DNA is TGTGCCAGCAGTTTAAGTAGGGTCCAGTACTTC. Amino acids: CASSLSRVQYF. The full variable domain, in which reference TRBV28 and TRBJ2-5 provide the parts outside the CDR3, is DVKVTQSSRYLVKRTGEKVFLECVQDMDHENMFWYRQDPGLGLRLIYFSYDVKMKEKGDIPEGYSVSREKKERFSLILESASTNQTSMYLCASSLSRVQYFGPGTRLLVL.

The chain is built from TRBV5-6 and TRBJ1-2, with D tentatively TRBD1 (6 bases). The CDR3 spans 14 residues. Germline CDR1 SGHDT, CDR2 YYEEEE. Trimming took 7 bases from V and 2 from J, leaving 15 bases between them. The CDR3 DNA follows: TGTGCCAGCTTGACAGGTTTAAGAAACTATGGCTACACCTTC. It translates to CASLTGLRNYGYTF.

The chain couples TRBV7-9 to TRBJ1-3, with D perhaps matching TRBD1 (6 bases). Between the trimmed V and J ends, which lost 5 bases and 0 bases, there was a span of 11 bases. The germline V gene has CDR1 SEHNR and CDR2 FQNEAQ (reference sequence). This CDR3 spans 15 amino acids. The CDR3 DNA follows: TGTGCCAGCAGCATCACGACAGGCTCTGGAAACACCATATATTTT. Protein sequence: CASSITTGSGNTIYF.

The CDR3 sequence is CASSLQTGTGGNEQYF. For the CDR3, the DNA is TGCGCCAGCAGCTTGCAAACCGGGACAGGGGGCAATGAGCAGTACTTC. V is TRBV5-1 and J is TRBJ2-7; TRBD1 agrees at 12 bases. V shed 1 base and J 7 bases; nucleotides not matched to a gene: 9. The CDR3 is 16 amino acids. CDR1 and CDR2 (germline): SGHRS, YFSETQ.

The V gene is TRBV19, the J gene TRBJ2-1; tentatively, D is TRBD1 or TRBD2 (5 bases each). CDR1 is LNHDA and CDR2 is SQIVND in the germline V gene (reference sequence). This CDR3 comprises 14 residues. V lost 5 bases and J lost 7, with 15 bases in between. This CDR3 is CASSFGTRANEQFF. The CDR3 region has the DNA TGTGCCAGTAGTTTCGGGACCCGTGCGAATGAGCAGTTCTTC.

J is TRBJ1-1 and V is TRBV4-2, with TRBD1 matching 9 bases. The ends lost 0 bases at V and 5 bases at J; junction bases unmatched: 13. The CDR3 extends over 18 amino acids. Germline lookup yields CDR1 LGHNA and CDR2 YNFKEQ. CDR3 bases: TGTGCCAGCAGCCAAGAAGTACAGGGGGCTGGTCGGATGACTGAAGCTTTCTTT. It codes for CASSQEVQGAGRMTEAFF.